This T cell receptor beta chain is from a study of blood T cell repertoires in COVID-19. Some clones are missing from TCRdb's copy, which holds only in-frame ones; the method was immunoSEQ multiplex PCR. The repertoire holds 150,000 to 200,000 clones, with roughly 85% as singletons. This CDR3 is 15 amino acids long. Between the trimmed V and J ends, which lost 2 bases and 6 bases, there was a span of 16 bases. Germline loops: CDR1 SNHLY, CDR2 FYNNEI. Patients in Seattle were enrolled during active infection, then followed longitudinally. Sequences were obtained from peripheral blood. This sequence originates from a woman between 50 and 59 years old with COVID-19, enrolled during active disease. This sequence joins TRBV2 and TRBJ1-2; D is ambiguous. CDR3 sequence: CASSEHYGEVDGYTF. The DNA for the CDR3 is TGTGCCAGCAGTGAACATTACGGGGAAGTCGATGGCTACACCTTC.